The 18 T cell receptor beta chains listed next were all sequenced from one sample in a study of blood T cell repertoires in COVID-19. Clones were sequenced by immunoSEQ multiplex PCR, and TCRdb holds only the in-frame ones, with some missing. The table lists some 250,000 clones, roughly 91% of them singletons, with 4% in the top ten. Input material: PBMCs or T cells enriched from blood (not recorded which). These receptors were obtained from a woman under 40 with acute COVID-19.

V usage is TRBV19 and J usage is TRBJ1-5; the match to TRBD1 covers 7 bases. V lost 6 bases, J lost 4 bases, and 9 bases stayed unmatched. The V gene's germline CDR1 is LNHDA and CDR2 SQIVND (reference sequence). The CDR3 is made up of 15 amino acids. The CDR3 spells CASSTTGTENQPQHF. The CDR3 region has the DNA TGTGCCAGTAGCACAACCGGGACAGAGAATCAGCCCCAGCATTTT.

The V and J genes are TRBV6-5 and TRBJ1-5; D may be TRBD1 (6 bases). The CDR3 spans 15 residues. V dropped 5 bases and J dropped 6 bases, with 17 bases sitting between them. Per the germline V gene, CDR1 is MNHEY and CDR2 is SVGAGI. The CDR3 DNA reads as TGTGCCAGCAGTATTGGCTGGGGGCCAGGTCAGCCCCAGCATTTT. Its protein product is CASSIGWGPGQPQHF.

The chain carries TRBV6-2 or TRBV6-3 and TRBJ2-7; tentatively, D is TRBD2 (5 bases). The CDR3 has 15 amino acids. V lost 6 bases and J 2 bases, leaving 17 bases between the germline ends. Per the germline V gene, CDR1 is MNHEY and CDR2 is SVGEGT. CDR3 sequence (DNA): TGTGCCAGCAGCCTCTCTTGGACGGGAACCTACGAGCAGTACTTC. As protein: CASSLSWTGTYEQYF.

For the CDR3, the DNA is TGCGCCAGCAGCGACGGACAGGGAAGGACTGAAGCTTTCTTT. This sequence encodes CASSDGQGRTEAFF. The chain couples TRBV5-1 to TRBJ1-1; TRBD1 aligns across 8 bases. V lost 4 bases, J lost 5 bases, and 7 bases stayed unmatched. Germline CDR1 SGHRS, CDR2 YFSETQ. This CDR3 comprises 14 residues.

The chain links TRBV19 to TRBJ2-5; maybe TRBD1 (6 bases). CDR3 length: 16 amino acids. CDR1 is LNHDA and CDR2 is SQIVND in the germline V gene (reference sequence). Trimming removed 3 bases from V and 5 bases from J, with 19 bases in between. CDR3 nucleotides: TGTGCCAGTAGTATTGATGTACAGGGAGAAGTGGAGACCCAGTACTTC. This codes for CASSIDVQGEVETQYF.

CDR3 residues: CASSSRGYYEQFF. The CDR3, as DNA: TGTGCCAGCAGCTCCCGGGGATACTATGAGCAGTTCTTC. The chain combines TRBV5-6 with TRBJ2-1, with a weak D call TRBD2 (5 bases). V lost 3 bases to trimming and J lost 8 bases, with 12 bases between them. The CDR3 has 13 residues. Germline V gene data show CDR1 as SGHDT and CDR2 as YYEEEE.

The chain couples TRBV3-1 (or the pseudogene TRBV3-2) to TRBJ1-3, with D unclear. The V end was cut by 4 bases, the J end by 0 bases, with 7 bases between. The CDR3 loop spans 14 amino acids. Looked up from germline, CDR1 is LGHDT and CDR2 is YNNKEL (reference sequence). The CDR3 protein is CASSLRNSGNTIYF. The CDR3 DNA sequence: TGTGCCAGCAGCCTCAGGAACTCTGGAAACACCATATATTTT.

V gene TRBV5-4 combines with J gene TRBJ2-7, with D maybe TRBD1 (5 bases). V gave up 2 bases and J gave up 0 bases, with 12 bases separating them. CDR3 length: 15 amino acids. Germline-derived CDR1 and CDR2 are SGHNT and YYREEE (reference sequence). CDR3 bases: TGTGCCAGCAGCTTTAGTCAGGGCAACTCCTACGAGCAGTACTTC. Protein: CASSFSQGNSYEQYF.

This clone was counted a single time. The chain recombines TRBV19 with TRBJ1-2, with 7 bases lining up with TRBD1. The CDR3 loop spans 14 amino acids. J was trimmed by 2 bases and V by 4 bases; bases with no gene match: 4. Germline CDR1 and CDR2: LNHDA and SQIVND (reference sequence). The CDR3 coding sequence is TGTGCCAGTAGTACGCCACAGGGGAACTATGGCTACACCTTC. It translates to CASSTPQGNYGYTF.

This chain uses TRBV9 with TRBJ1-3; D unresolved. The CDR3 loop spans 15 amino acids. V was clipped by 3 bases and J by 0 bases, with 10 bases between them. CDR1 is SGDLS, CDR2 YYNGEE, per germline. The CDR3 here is CASSAERSSGNTIYF. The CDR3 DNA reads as TGTGCCAGCAGCGCCGAGAGGAGCTCTGGAAACACCATATATTTT.

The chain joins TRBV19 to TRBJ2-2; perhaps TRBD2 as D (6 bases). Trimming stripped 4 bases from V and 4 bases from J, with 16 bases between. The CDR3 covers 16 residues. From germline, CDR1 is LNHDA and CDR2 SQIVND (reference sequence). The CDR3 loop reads CASSTGDSGFTGELFF. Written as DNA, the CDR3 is TGTGCCAGTAGTACCGGGGACTCTGGGTTCACCGGGGAGCTGTTTTTT.

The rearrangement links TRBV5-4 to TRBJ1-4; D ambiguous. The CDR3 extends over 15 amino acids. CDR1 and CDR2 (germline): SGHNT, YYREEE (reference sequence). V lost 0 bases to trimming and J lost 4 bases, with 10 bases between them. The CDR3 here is CASSLGADYNEKLFF. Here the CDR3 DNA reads TGTGCCAGCAGCTTGGGGGCGGACTATAATGAAAAACTGTTTTTT. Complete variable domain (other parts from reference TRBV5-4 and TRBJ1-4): ETGVTQSPTHLIKTRGQQVTLRCSSQSGHNTVSWYQQALGQGPQFIFQYYREEENGRGNFPPRFSGLQFPNYSSELNVNALELDDSALYLCASSLGADYNEKLFFGSGTQLSVL.

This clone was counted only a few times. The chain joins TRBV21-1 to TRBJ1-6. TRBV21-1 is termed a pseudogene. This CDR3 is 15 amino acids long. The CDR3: CASSKNCKRDSPLHF. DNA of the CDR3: TGTGCCAGCAGCAAAAATTGCAAGCGGGACTCACCCCTCCACTTT.

CDR3 nucleotide sequence: TGTGCCAGCAGCCGGGGACAGGGTGACGAGCAGTACTTC. It codes for CASSRGQGDEQYF. The genes are TRBV5-4 and TRBJ2-7; 9 positions match TRBD1. Germline trimming cut 4 bases from V and 5 bases from J; bases unmatched to any gene: 4. This CDR3 contains 13 residues. In germline, CDR1 is SGHNT, CDR2 YYREEE (reference sequence).

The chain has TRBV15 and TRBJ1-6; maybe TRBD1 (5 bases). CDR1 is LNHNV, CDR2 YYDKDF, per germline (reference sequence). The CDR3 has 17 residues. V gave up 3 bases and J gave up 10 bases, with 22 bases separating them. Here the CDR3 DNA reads TGTGCCACCAGCAGTACCCAGGGATCACGGGGGAGATCACCCCTCCACTTT. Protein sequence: CATSSTQGSRGRSPLHF. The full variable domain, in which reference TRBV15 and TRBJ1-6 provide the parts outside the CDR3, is DAMVIQNPRYQVTQFGKPVTLSCSQTLNHNVMYWYQQKSSQAPKLLFHYYDKDFNNEADTPDNFQSRRPNTSFCFLDIRSPGLGDTAMYLCATSSTQGSRGRSPLHFGNGTRLTVT.

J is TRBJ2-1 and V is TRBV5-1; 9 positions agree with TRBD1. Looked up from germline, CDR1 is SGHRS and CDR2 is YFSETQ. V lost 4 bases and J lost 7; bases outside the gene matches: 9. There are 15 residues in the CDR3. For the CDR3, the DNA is TGCGCCAGCAGCATAACCGGGACAGGGCGGAATGAGCAGTTCTTC. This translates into CASSITGTGRNEQFF.

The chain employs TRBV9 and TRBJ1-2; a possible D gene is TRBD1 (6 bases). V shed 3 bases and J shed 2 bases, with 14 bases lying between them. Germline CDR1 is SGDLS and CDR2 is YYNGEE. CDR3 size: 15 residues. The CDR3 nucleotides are TGTGCCAGCAGCGCAATCCAAACAGGGAACTATGGCTACACCTTC. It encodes CASSAIQTGNYGYTF.

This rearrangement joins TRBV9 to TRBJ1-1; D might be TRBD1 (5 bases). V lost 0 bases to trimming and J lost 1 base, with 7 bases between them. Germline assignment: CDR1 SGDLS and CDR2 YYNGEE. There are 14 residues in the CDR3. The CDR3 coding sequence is TGTGCCAGCAGCGTAGGAACAGGGAACACTGAAGCTTTCTTT. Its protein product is CASSVGTGNTEAFF.